These 19 T cell receptor beta chains were sequenced from one sample in a study of control samples from healthy donors and cancer patients. Here immunoSEQ multiplex PCR was the method, and the copy in TCRdb shows in-frame clones only, minus some. The table lists 100,000 to 150,000 clones, roughly 92% of them singletons. The specimen was blood. Source of these receptors: a man younger than 30 in good health.

Note on this clone: In this CDR3 the conserved last residue, phenylalanine or tryptophan, is missing, so a read error is likely. Because the CDR3's place on the DNA is in doubt, the DNA is left out and the CDR3 is given as listed by TCRdb. This chain uses TRBV24-1 with TRBJ1-6. Germline lookup yields CDR1 KGHDR and CDR2 SFDVKD. The CDR3 region is 12 residues in length, termini included. The CDR3: CATSDLPSPGRK.

The chain carries TRBV19 and TRBJ2-3; D might be TRBD1 or TRBD2, each matching 5 bases. The CDR3 sequence is 14 residues long. The germline V and J ends were trimmed by 7 bases and 4 bases, with 15 bases remaining between them. Germline lookup yields CDR1 LNHDA and CDR2 SQIVND (reference sequence). This CDR3 reads CASKGPRGADTQYF. The CDR3 region has the DNA TGTGCCAGTAAAGGGCCCCGAGGGGCAGATACGCAGTATTTT.

The J gene is TRBJ2-2, the V gene TRBV14; TRBD1 might be the D (5 bases). The CDR3 contains 16 residues. Per germline, CDR1 SGHDN and CDR2 FVKESK. V was cut by 5 bases and J by 6 bases, with 19 bases left in between. CDR3 region: CASSDLKQGWAGELFF. CDR3 DNA sequence: TGTGCCAGCAGCGACCTCAAGCAGGGTTGGGCCGGGGAGCTGTTTTTT.

CDR3 amino acids: CASSPRHVTIRVNEQFF. In DNA, the CDR3 is TGTGCCAGCAGCCCCCGACACGTCACGATTAGGGTCAATGAGCAGTTCTTC. The gene calls are TRBV3-1 (or the pseudogene TRBV3-2) and TRBJ2-1; D is unclear. Germline assignment: CDR1 LGHDT and CDR2 YNNKEL (reference sequence). Trimming stripped 4 bases from V and 6 bases from J, with 22 bases between. The CDR3 is made up of 17 amino acids.

This clone occurred once. The chain carries TRBV12-5 and TRBJ1-1; D remains ambiguous. The V gene's germline CDR1 is LGHNT and CDR2 FRNRAP. The length of the CDR3 is 15 residues. Trimming removed 5 bases at V and 1 base at J, with 14 bases between. This CDR3 reads CASGEGGNGNTEAFF. DNA for the CDR3: TGTGCTAGTGGTGAGGGCGGGAACGGGAACACTGAAGCTTTCTTT.

This clone was observed a few times. The chain carries TRBV15 and TRBJ1-2; 10 bases align to TRBD1. After removal of 5 bases from V and 7 bases from J, the junction contained 4 bases not matched to a gene. From germline, CDR1 is LNHNV and CDR2 YYDKDF (reference sequence). CDR3 length: 13 residues. CDR3 sequence reads: CATSPRTGGGYTF. Here the CDR3 DNA reads TGTGCCACCAGCCCAAGGACAGGGGGTGGCTACACCTTC.

The V gene is TRBV6-6, the J gene TRBJ2-7, with a possible D match to TRBD2 (7 bases). CDR1 is MNHNY, CDR2 SVGAGI, per germline (reference sequence). The CDR3 consists of 15 residues. Trimming left V 6 bases short and J 2 bases short, with 17 bases between. DNA of the CDR3: TGTGCCAGCAGCCCCGATCGGGGGGCAACCTACGAGCAGTACTTC. It translates to CASSPDRGATYEQYF.

CDR3 nucleotides: TGTGCCAGCAGCCCCCGGGACAGGGAAAGGGAGAGCACAGATACGCAGTATTTT. Amino acid sequence: CASSPRDRERESTDTQYF. The chain uses TRBV7-9 and TRBJ2-3, with 9 bases fitting TRBD1. This CDR3 contains 18 residues. The J segment lost 0 bases and the V segment lost 5 bases, leaving 12 bases of the junction unmatched. Germline CDR1 and CDR2: SEHNR and FQNEAQ (reference sequence).

The J gene is TRBJ2-3, the V gene TRBV6-4; D perhaps matches TRBD2 (5 bases). Germline V lookup: CDR1 MRHNA, CDR2 SNTAGT. V lost 4 bases and J lost 0, with 11 bases in between. CDR3 size: 15 residues. The CDR3 is CASSALGLSTDTQYF. The CDR3 nucleotides read TGTGCCAGCAGTGCCCTAGGACTCAGCACAGATACGCAGTATTTT.

The chain recombines TRBV4-1 with TRBJ1-1; 7 bases are a match to TRBD1. Trimming took 4 bases from V and 10 from J; bases not matched to a gene: 6. The CDR3 totals 12 residues. Germline V gene sequence: CDR1 MGHRA, CDR2 YSYEKL. The DNA for the CDR3 is TGCGCCAGCAGCCTAATGGGGACAGTAGCTTTCTTT. It specifies CASSLMGTVAFF.

This chain connects TRBV9 to TRBJ2-5; 9 bases line up with TRBD2. V trimming: 1 base; J trimming: 1 base; junction bases outside the gene matches: 5. This CDR3 has 16 residues. The germline V gene has CDR1 SGDLS and CDR2 YYNGEE. CDR3 amino acids: CASSVSERGVQETQYF. The CDR3 DNA reads TGTGCCAGCAGCGTATCTGAGCGGGGGGTCCAAGAGACCCAGTACTTC.

This clone was seen a handful of times. V and J are TRBV7-3 and TRBJ2-5; possible D gene TRBD1, 6 bases. V was trimmed by 4 bases and J by 4 bases, leaving 16 bases between them. The CDR3 has 15 amino acids. From germline, CDR1 is SGHTA and CDR2 FQGTGA. DNA for the CDR3: TGTGCCAGCAGCTCTACCGGGACAAAGGGAGAGACCCAGTACTTC. It yields the protein CASSSTGTKGETQYF.

The chain combines TRBV27 with TRBJ1-6; possible D gene TRBD1, 6 bases. V was clipped by 3 bases and J by 15 bases, with 15 bases between them. The CDR3 is 13 amino acids. The germline gives CDR1 MNHEY, CDR2 SMNVEV (reference sequence). CDR3 nucleotides: TGTGCCAGCAGTTTTCGGACAGCTCAACACCTCCACTTT. Translating gives CASSFRTAQHLHF.

V usage is TRBV9 and J usage is TRBJ2-3; 7 bases match TRBD2. This CDR3 region has 15 residues. Germline CDR1 reads SGDLS; CDR2 reads YYNGEE. Trimming cost V 4 bases and J 1 base; bases outside gene matches: 6. CDR3 residues: CASSPMAGGTDTQYF. CDR3 DNA sequence: TGTGCCAGCAGCCCCATGGCGGGGGGCACAGATACGCAGTATTTT.

The chain joins TRBV18 to TRBJ2-3, with D uncertain. The germline CDR1 and CDR2 sequences are KGHSH and LQKENI. The V end lost 4 bases, the J end lost 5 bases, and 19 bases lay between the germline ends. The CDR3 is 16 residues long. CDR3 nucleotide sequence: TGTGCCAGCTCACAGCTGAAGCGTTCTGACATAGATACGCAGTATTTT. Translated, it gives CASSQLKRSDIDTQYF.

In its sample, this clone ranks as medium-sized. The chain links TRBV6-4 to TRBJ2-2, with 8 bases aligning to TRBD2. The CDR3 totals 14 residues. CDR1 MRHNA and CDR2 SNTAGT come from the germline V gene. J lost 11 bases, V lost 3 bases, and 8 bases had no gene match. CDR3 coding DNA: TGTGCCAGCAGTGAAGGTAGCGGGGAGTCTGAGCTGTTTTTT. This codes for CASSEGSGESELFF.

The chain links TRBV6-5 to TRBJ2-7, with D possibly matching TRBD1 (6 bases). Germline V gene sequence: CDR1 MNHEY, CDR2 SVGAGI. This CDR3 region has 13 residues. V shed 7 bases and J shed 1 base, with 11 bases lying between them. CDR3 sequence (DNA): TGTGCCAGCATGGACAGAGGATCCTACGAGCAGTACTTC. Its protein product is CASMDRGSYEQYF.

This chain joins TRBV2 and TRBJ1-2; D is possibly TRBD1 (6 bases). The CDR3 loop spans 11 amino acids. Trimming took off 7 bases at V and 5 bases at J, with 8 bases between the two ends. Germline CDR1 is SNHLY and CDR2 is FYNNEI. In DNA form, the CDR3 reads TGTGCCAGCAATCAGGGGTATGGCTACACCTTC. Translated: CASNQGYGYTF. Full variable domain (missing parts from reference TRBV2 and TRBJ1-2): EPEVTQTPSHQVTQMGQEVILRCVPISNHLYFYWYRQILGQKVEFLVSFYNNEISEKSEIFDDQFSVERPDGSNFTLKIRSTKLEDSAMYFCASNQGYGYTFGSGTRLTVV.

This clone was counted a single time. Sequence at one end of the junction differs from germline and may be a read error. This chain uses TRBV19 with TRBJ2-2, with D possibly being TRBD2 (5 bases). The germline V gene encodes CDR1 LNHDA and CDR2 SQIVND (reference sequence). CDR3 length: 15 residues. The CDR3 DNA is TGTGCCAGTAGTGCCCCCCGACTGCTACACCGGGGAGCTGTTTTT. Translated: CASSAPRLLHRGAVF.